The clone carrying this TCR beta chain showed up just a few times. Method: immunoSEQ multiplex PCR; TCRdb's copy keeps in-frame clones and lacks some. The repertoire consists of approximately 740,000 clones, with about 74% occurring once and the leading ten covering about 1.8%. The entry originates in a study of shared clonotypes between healthy human individuals. Study information: Three plates each covered CD4 naive and memory; CD8 naive two, CD8 memory one.

Donors, healthy HIV-negative adults, lacked recent acute infections or vaccinations. Splitting of CD4+ cells produced CD45RA+ naive and CD45RA-negative memory subsets. V shed 2 bases and J 7 bases; nucleotides not matched to a gene: 11. Germline lookup yields CDR1 ENHRY and CDR2 SYGVKD. This CDR3 comprises 16 residues. The sample comprised memory CD4+ T cells sorted from blood. Subset meaning: CD45RA-negative fraction. The V gene is TRBV10-3, the J gene TRBJ2-7; 10 positions match TRBD2. The TCR sequence derives from a woman aged 25 to 39 in good health. This CDR3 reads CAISEILSGTSAEQYF. As DNA, the CDR3 is TGTGCCATCAGTGAGATATTATCCGGGACTAGCGCAGAGCAGTACTTC.